This T cell receptor beta chain stems from a study of T cell responses to AZD1222 COVID-19 vaccine. V shed 5 bases and J shed 4 bases, with 15 bases lying between them. Germline V lookup: CDR1 MRHNA, CDR2 SNTAGT. The CDR3 length is 15 residues. As regards this clone: As yet, its antigen is unknown.

TCRdb's table, derived via immunoSEQ multiplex PCR, lists solely in-frame clones and lacks some. The sample lists more than 150,000 clones; about nine tenths were seen once. Study-wide results and caveats: Only after the peak T cell response were repertoires sampled.

The clonotype was recovered from an adult in good health. The chain recombines TRBV6-4 with TRBJ1-5; tentatively, D is TRBD1 (5 bases). The sample in question was peripheral blood, obtained on day 0 of AZD1222 vaccination. The CDR3 nucleotides are TGTGCCAGCAGTCCCCAGGGAGGCCAAAATCAGCCCCAGCATTTT. This codes for CASSPQGGQNQPQHF.